This T cell receptor beta chain originates from a study of spatial heterogeneity in lung cancer. There are 14 residues in the CDR3. Germline assignment: CDR1 SQVTM and CDR2 ANQGSEA. V shed 2 bases and J 12 bases; nucleotides not matched to a gene: 15. Time point meaning: sample taken at primary tumor resection. Whole RNA from tumor, nontumor lung or frozen PBMC was sequenced unsorted. MiXCR was run by TCRdb on the 5' RACE reads, yielding one entry per CDR3 protein. The sample records roughly 80,000 distinct CDR3 sequences, roughly an eighth being singletons. Many counts were recorded for this clonotype.

This sequence originates from a male donor with early-stage non-small cell lung cancer. The input for sequencing was PBMCs, taken at surgery. V usage is TRBV29-1 and J usage is TRBJ1-1, with 7 bases that match TRBD1. CDR3 protein: CSVERGSGTEGSFF. CDR3 nucleotides: TGCAGCGTTGAACGGGGGTCCGGGACAGAGGGATCTTTCTTT.